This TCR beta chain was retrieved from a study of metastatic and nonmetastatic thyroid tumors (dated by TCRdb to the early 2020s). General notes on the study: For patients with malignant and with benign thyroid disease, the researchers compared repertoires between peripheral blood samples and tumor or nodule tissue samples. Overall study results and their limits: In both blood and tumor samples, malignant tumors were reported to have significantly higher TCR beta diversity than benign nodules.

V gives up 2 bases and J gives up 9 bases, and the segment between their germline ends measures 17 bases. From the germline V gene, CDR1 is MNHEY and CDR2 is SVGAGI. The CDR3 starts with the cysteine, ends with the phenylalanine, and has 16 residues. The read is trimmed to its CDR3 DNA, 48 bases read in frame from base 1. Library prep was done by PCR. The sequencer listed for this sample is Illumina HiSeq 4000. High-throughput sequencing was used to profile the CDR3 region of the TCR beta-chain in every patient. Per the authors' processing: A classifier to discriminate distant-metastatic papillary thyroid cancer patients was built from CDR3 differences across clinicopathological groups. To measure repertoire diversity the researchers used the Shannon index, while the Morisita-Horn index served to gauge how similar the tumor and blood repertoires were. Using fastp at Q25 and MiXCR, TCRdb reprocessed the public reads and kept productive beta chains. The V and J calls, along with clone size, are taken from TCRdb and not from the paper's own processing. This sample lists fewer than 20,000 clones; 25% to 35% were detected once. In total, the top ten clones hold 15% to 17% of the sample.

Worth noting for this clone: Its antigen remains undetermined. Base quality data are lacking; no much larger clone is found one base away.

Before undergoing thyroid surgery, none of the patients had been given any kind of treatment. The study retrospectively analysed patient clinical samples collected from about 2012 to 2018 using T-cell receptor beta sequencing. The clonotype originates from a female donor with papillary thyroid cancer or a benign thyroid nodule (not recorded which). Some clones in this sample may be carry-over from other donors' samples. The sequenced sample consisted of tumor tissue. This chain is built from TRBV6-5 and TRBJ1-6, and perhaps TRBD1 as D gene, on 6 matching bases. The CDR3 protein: CASSYTTGHLISPLHF. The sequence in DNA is TGTGCCAGCAGTTACACAACGGGACACCTTATTTCACCCCTCCACTTT.